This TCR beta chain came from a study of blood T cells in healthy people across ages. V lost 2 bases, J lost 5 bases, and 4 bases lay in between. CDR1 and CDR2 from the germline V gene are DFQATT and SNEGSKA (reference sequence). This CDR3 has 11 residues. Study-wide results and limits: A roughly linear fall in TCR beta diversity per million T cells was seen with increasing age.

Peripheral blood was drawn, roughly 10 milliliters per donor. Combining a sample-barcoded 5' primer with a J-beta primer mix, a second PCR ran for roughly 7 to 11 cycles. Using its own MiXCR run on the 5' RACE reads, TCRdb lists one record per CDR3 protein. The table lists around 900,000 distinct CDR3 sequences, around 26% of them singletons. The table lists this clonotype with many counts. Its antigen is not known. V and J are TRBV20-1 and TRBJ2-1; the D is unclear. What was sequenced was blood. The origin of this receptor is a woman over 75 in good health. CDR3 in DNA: TGCAGTGCTAGAACACACAATGAGCAGTTCTTC. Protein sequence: CSARTHNEQFF.